The 8 T cell receptor beta chains reported below all come from one sample, sequenced in a study of blood T cell repertoires in COVID-19. Here immunoSEQ multiplex PCR was the method, and the copy in TCRdb shows in-frame clones only, minus some. The table shows 210,000 or so clones, with under 90% occurring only once. Material for sequencing was PBMCs or T cells enriched from blood (not recorded which). The receptors come from a woman between 50 and 59 years old with acute COVID-19.

The chain carries TRBV6-5 and TRBJ1-2, with 10 bases aligning to TRBD1. Per the germline V gene, CDR1 is MNHEY and CDR2 is SVGAGI. This CDR3 is built from 14 residues. J lost 6 bases, V lost 7 bases, and 8 bases had no gene match. The CDR3 sequence is CASTTDRGLNGYTF. The CDR3 region has the DNA TGTGCCAGCACTACTGACAGGGGGCTAAATGGCTACACCTTC.

The rearrangement links TRBV19 to TRBJ1-1; 7 bases agree with TRBD1. Germline lookup yields CDR1 LNHDA and CDR2 SQIVND (reference sequence). The CDR3 has 12 residues. Unmatched junction bases numbered 6, after V lost 10 bases and J lost 4 bases. CDR3 loop: CATNDRATEAFF. As DNA, the CDR3 is TGTGCCACCAACGACAGGGCCACTGAAGCTTTCTTT.

V is TRBV5-4 and J is TRBJ2-7, with 15 bases aligning to TRBD2. This CDR3 has 17 amino acids. Germline CDR1 is SGHNT and CDR2 is YYREEE (reference sequence). The ends lost 0 bases at V and 2 bases at J; junction bases unmatched: 3. The CDR3 sequence is CASSLGGLAGGTYEQYF. Here the CDR3 DNA reads TGTGCCAGCAGCTTGGGCGGACTAGCGGGAGGGACCTACGAGCAGTACTTC.

The chain uses TRBV7-2 and TRBJ2-5; 10 bases line up with TRBD1. There are 14 residues in the CDR3. The V and J ends lost 5 bases and 5 bases, in that order; junction bases with no gene match: 5. In germline, CDR1 is SGHTA, CDR2 FQGNSA. The CDR3 nucleotides read TGTGCCAGCAGCATGACAGGGGGCTGGGAGACCCAGTACTTC. Its protein product is CASSMTGGWETQYF.

The chain employs TRBV5-1 and TRBJ1-2; TRBD1 might be the D (5 bases). This CDR3 has 13 amino acids. V lost 4 bases and J 5 bases, leaving 12 bases between the germline ends. Germline loops: CDR1 SGHRS, CDR2 YFSETQ. The chain's CDR3 is CASSPQTEYGYTF. The CDR3, as DNA: TGCGCCAGCAGCCCGCAGACAGAGTATGGCTACACCTTC. Drawing the rest from reference TRBV5-1 and TRBJ1-2, the complete variable domain is KAGVTQTPRYLIKTRGQQVTLSCSPISGHRSVSWYQQTPGQGLQFLFEYFSETQRNKGNFPGRFSGRQFSNSRSEMNVSTLELGDSALYLCASSPQTEYGYTFGSGTRLTVV.

The V and J genes are TRBV7-2 and TRBJ2-3; D possibly corresponds to TRBD2 (5 bases). Germline lookup yields CDR1 SGHTA and CDR2 FQGNSA. This CDR3 spans 14 amino acids. Trimming removed 3 bases from V and 4 bases from J, with 11 bases in between. The CDR3 DNA follows: TGTGCCAGCAGCTTGAACCGGGGAGCAGATACGCAGTATTTT. It codes for CASSLNRGADTQYF.

This chain uses TRBV3-1 (or the pseudogene TRBV3-2) with TRBJ2-7; 8 positions agree with TRBD2. The V gene end was trimmed by 5 bases and the J gene end by 5 bases; junction bases not matched to a gene: 11. Germline CDR1 and CDR2: LGHDT and YNNKEL (reference sequence). The length of the CDR3 is 15 residues. In DNA form, the CDR3 reads TGTGCCAGCAGCTTTCGAGCGGGAGTAAAAAACGAGCAGTACTTC. Its protein is CASSFRAGVKNEQYF.

The rearrangement links TRBV28 to TRBJ1-2, with 9 bases matching TRBD1. The CDR3 length is 14 residues. The V and J ends lost 5 bases and 8 bases, in that order; junction bases with no gene match: 9. CDR1 MDHEN and CDR2 SYDVKM come from the germline V gene. The CDR3 sequence is CASSGDRALFGYTF. The CDR3 nucleotides are TGTGCCAGCAGTGGGGACAGGGCCCTTTTCGGCTACACCTTC.